The 21 T cell receptor beta chains in this list originate from one sample, sequenced in a study of T cell repertoires in cytomegalovirus infection. These receptors have no known antigen. MiXCR, run by TCRdb on the reads, gives a single entry per CDR3 protein. The sample contains hundreds of thousands of distinct CDR3 sequences, about 30% of which appear only once. The sequenced sample was cultured PBMCs, obtained from culture after CMV antigen stimulation. Source of these receptors: a human donor in good health (CMV status not recorded). Some clones in this sample may be carry-over from other donors' samples.

The CDR3 loop is CASTPRRGPGQETQYF. Here the CDR3 DNA reads TGTGCCAGCACCCCCAGGAGGGGCCCGGGCCAAGAGACCCAGTACTTC. The chain has TRBV7-3 and TRBJ2-5; D may be TRBD2 (6 bases). Germline V gene data show CDR1 as SGHTA and CDR2 as FQGTGA. The germline V and J ends were trimmed by 7 bases and 1 base, with 19 bases remaining between them. This CDR3 contains 16 residues.

The chain has TRBV12-3 or TRBV12-4 and TRBJ1-5; 12 positions match TRBD1. The CDR3 spans 14 residues. With 5 bases clipped from V and 5 bases from J, the junction kept 1 base outside the gene matches. The DNA of the CDR3 is TGTGCCAGCAGTCGGGACAGGGGGCATCAGCCCCAGCATTTT. It translates to CASSRDRGHQPQHF.

J is TRBJ2-2 and V is TRBV7-6; 8 bases match TRBD1. V gave up 11 bases and J gave up 5 bases; unmatched junction bases: 16. The CDR3 has 16 residues. Germline CDR1 reads SGHVS; CDR2 reads FNYEAQ. In nucleotides, the CDR3 is TGTGCCGGCCAAGCCGGGACAGGTTCAGGAACCGGGGAGCTGTTTTTT. Protein product: CAGQAGTGSGTGELFF.

This clonotype was picked up one time. The chain carries TRBV6-1 and TRBJ2-3; the D gene is possibly TRBD2 (7 bases). This CDR3 has 16 amino acids. CDR1 and CDR2 (germline): MNHNS, SASEGT. V shed 6 bases and J shed 0 bases, with 16 bases lying between them. CDR3 nucleotide sequence: TGTGCCAGCAGATATTTCGGGGGGCCGAGCACAGATACGCAGTATTTT. It is translated as CASRYFGGPSTDTQYF.

The chain couples TRBV20-1 to TRBJ2-7; 8 bases align to TRBD1. Germline V gives CDR1 DFQATT, CDR2 SNEGSKA (reference sequence). The CDR3 totals 13 residues. V lost 1 base and J lost 3; bases outside the gene matches: 2. The DNA of the CDR3 is TGCAGTGCTAGAGCTGACAGGGGCTACGAGCAGTACTTC. Translating it yields CSARADRGYEQYF.

The chain is built from TRBV2 and TRBJ1-2; D may be TRBD1 (5 bases). CDR1 and CDR2 from the germline V gene are SNHLY and FYNNEI. The CDR3 is made up of 14 amino acids. Deletions cut 5 bases from V and 8 bases from J, with 18 bases between. The CDR3 sequence: CASSRDGAMVGYTF. In DNA form, the CDR3 reads TGTGCCAGCAGTCGGGACGGAGCCATGGTCGGCTACACCTTC.

The chain has TRBV7-2 and TRBJ2-3, with D tentatively TRBD2 (5 bases). Germline V gene data show CDR1 as SGHTA and CDR2 as FQGNSA. V was clipped by 6 bases and J by 3 bases, with 16 bases between them. The CDR3 covers 15 residues. The CDR3 DNA is TGTGCCAGCAGGTATTGGGGAGACGGAACAGATACGCAGTATTTT. It yields the protein CASRYWGDGTDTQYF.

The V gene is TRBV28, the J gene TRBJ2-2, with unresolved D. CDR1 and CDR2 from the germline V gene are MDHEN and SYDVKM. The V gene lost 5 bases and the J gene lost 6 bases, with 13 bases spanning the gap. The CDR3 length is 14 residues. The CDR3 nucleotides are TGTGCCAGCAGTCCTGAAAGATGGTCCGGGGAGCTGTTTTTT. Protein sequence: CASSPERWSGELFF.

The rearrangement links TRBV6-2 or TRBV6-3 to TRBJ1-5; D possibly corresponds to TRBD1 (6 bases). This CDR3 region has 19 residues. V shed 2 bases and J shed 0 bases, with 20 bases lying between them. CDR1 MNHEY and CDR2 SVGEGT come from the germline V gene. CDR3 loop: CASSYVPRAGAYSNQPQHF. CDR3 DNA: TGTGCCAGCAGTTACGTCCCGCGCGCGGGGGCGTATAGCAATCAGCCCCAGCATTTT.

The J gene is TRBJ2-3, the V gene TRBV18; 12 nucleotides match TRBD1. V gave up 3 bases and J gave up 1 base; unmatched junction bases: 8. The germline gives CDR1 KGHSH, CDR2 LQKENI. There are 18 residues in the CDR3. CDR3 in amino acids: CASSPGQGALGGTDTQYF. In nucleotides, the CDR3 is TGTGCCAGCTCACCGGGACAGGGGGCTCTTGGGGGCACAGATACGCAGTATTTT.

The V call is TRBV19, the J call TRBJ2-6, with D hard to call. The CDR3 length is 16 residues. Trimming left V 4 bases short and J 0 bases short, with 10 bases between. Germline loops: CDR1 LNHDA, CDR2 SQIVND (reference sequence). The CDR3: CASSTRRVSGANVLTF. CDR3 DNA sequence: TGTGCCAGTAGTACCCGACGGGTCTCTGGGGCCAACGTCCTGACTTTC.

This chain uses TRBV15 with TRBJ1-2, with 7 nucleotides matching TRBD1. CDR3 size: 14 residues. The germline V gene encodes CDR1 LNHNV and CDR2 YYDKDF (reference sequence). V gave up 4 bases and J gave up 4 bases; unmatched junction bases: 6. The CDR3: CATSTTTGAYGYTF. The CDR3, as DNA: TGTGCCACCAGCACAACAACAGGGGCCTATGGCTACACCTTC.

With respect to this clonotype: A junction boundary mismatches the germline segment, possibly from a read error. The chain has TRBV15 and TRBJ2-4; weak D call: TRBD2 (6 bases). CDR1 is LNHNV and CDR2 is YYDKDF in the germline V gene (reference sequence). This CDR3 contains 16 residues. The CDR3 coding sequence is TGTGCCACCAGCAGAGGGAGGGGCGCGGCCAAAAACACTCAGTACTTC. Encoded protein: CATSRGRGAAKNTQYF.

The chain is built from TRBV6-1 and TRBJ2-7, with 10 positions matching TRBD2. This CDR3 region has 17 residues. V lost 4 bases to trimming and J lost 3 bases; unmatched junction nucleotides: 12. Germline V gene lookup returns CDR1 MNHNS and CDR2 SASEGT. The chain's CDR3 is CASSGKRGGWGYYEQYF. As DNA, the CDR3 is TGTGCCAGCAGTGGAAAGCGGGGGGGATGGGGATACTACGAGCAGTACTTC.

The V gene is TRBV7-6, the J gene TRBJ2-5; weak D call: TRBD2 (6 bases). The V gene lost 2 bases and the J gene lost 5 bases, with 12 bases spanning the gap. From germline, CDR1 is SGHVS and CDR2 FNYEAQ. The CDR3 has 14 amino acids. CDR3 sequence: CASSLNSGQETQYF. CDR3 sequence (DNA): TGTGCCAGCAGCTTAAATAGCGGTCAGGAGACCCAGTACTTC.

This chain connects TRBV12-3 or TRBV12-4 to TRBJ2-3; D is possibly TRBD1 (6 bases). Trimming left V 3 bases short and J 1 base short, with 14 bases between. The length of the CDR3 is 16 residues. The CDR3 region is CASSLVQGYRTDTQYF. The CDR3 DNA reads TGTGCCAGCAGTTTGGTACAGGGCTATCGCACAGATACGCAGTATTTT.

This clonotype was counted only a few times. The chain links TRBV19 to TRBJ2-2; TRBD2 might be the D (6 bases). The CDR3 totals 14 residues. The V end was cut by 2 bases, the J end by 5 bases, with 9 bases between. Germline CDR1 is LNHDA and CDR2 is SQIVND (reference sequence). CDR3 residues: CASSIYGGTGELFF. The CDR3 DNA sequence: TGTGCCAGTAGTATATACGGGGGAACCGGGGAGCTGTTTTTT.

The chain has TRBV7-2 and TRBJ2-3; D tentatively fits TRBD1 or TRBD2 (5 bases each). Trimming left V 5 bases short and J 4 bases short, with 13 bases between. The CDR3 is made up of 14 amino acids. Germline CDR1 is SGHTA and CDR2 is FQGNSA. This CDR3 is CASSRGPQADTQYF. CDR3 DNA sequence: TGTGCCAGCAGCCGGGGACCCCAGGCAGATACGCAGTATTTT.

This clonotype has ten or more counts. The genes are TRBV7-2 and TRBJ2-1, with no clear D. V lost 3 bases and J 3 bases, leaving 12 bases between the germline ends. This CDR3 spans 15 amino acids. Germline CDR1 SGHTA, CDR2 FQGNSA. As DNA, the CDR3 is TGTGCCAGCAGCTTCGGGCCCCTTGACTACAATGAGCAGTTCTTC. Its translation is CASSFGPLDYNEQFF.

This clonotype has only a few counts. The chain uses TRBV14 and TRBJ2-7, with TRBD2 as a possible D gene (5 bases). Trimming took 4 bases from V and 1 from J, leaving 11 bases between them. Germline CDR1 and CDR2: SGHDN and FVKESK. This CDR3 contains 14 residues. In nucleotides, the CDR3 is TGTGCCAGCAGCCCCCGGCCGGGATCCTACGAGCAGTACTTC. It yields the protein CASSPRPGSYEQYF.

The chain combines TRBV27 with TRBJ1-5; tentative D call: TRBD1 (6 bases). Germline CDR1 reads MNHEY; CDR2 reads SMNVEV (reference sequence). This CDR3 has 15 amino acids. Trimming removed 7 bases at V and 1 base at J, with 14 bases between. CDR3 nucleotides: TGTGCCAGCACTCCTAAGGGGGGAAGCAATCAGCCCCAGCATTTT. It is translated as CASTPKGGSNQPQHF.